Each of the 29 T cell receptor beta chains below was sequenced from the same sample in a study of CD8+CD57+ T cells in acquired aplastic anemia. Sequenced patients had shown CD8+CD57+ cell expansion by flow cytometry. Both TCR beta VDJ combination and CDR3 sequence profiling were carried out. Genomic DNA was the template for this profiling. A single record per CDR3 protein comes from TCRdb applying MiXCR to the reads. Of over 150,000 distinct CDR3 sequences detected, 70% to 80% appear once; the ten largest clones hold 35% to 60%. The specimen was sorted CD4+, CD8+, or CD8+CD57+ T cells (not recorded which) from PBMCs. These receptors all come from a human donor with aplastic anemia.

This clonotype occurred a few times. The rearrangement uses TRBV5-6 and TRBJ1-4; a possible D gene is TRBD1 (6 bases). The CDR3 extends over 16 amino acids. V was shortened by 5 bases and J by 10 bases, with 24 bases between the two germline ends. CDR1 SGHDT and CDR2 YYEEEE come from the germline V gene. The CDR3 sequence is CASSGTGTVALRKLFF. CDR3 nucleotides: TGTGCCAGCAGTGGAACAGGGACCGTCGCGCTCCGAAAACTGTTTTTT.

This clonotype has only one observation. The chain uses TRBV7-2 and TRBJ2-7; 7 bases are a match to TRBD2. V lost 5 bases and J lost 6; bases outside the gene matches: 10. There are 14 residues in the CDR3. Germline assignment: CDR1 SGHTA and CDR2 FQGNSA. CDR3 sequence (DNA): TGTGCCAGCAGCCCGAGTTGGACTAGAGGCGAGCAGTACTTC. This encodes CASSPSWTRGEQYF.

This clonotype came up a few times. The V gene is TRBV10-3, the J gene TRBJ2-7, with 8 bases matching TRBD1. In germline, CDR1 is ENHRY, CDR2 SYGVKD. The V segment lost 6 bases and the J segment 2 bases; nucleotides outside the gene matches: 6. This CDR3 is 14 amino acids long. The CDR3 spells CAISFGQGTYEQYF. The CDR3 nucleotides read TGTGCCATCAGCTTCGGACAGGGCACCTACGAGCAGTACTTC.

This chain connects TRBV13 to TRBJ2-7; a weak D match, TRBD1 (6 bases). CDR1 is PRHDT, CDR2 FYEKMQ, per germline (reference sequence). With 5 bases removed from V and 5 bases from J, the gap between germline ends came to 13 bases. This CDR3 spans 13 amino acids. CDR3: CASSNRVLDEQYF. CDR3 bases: TGTGCCAGCAGCAACAGGGTTCTCGACGAGCAGTACTTC.

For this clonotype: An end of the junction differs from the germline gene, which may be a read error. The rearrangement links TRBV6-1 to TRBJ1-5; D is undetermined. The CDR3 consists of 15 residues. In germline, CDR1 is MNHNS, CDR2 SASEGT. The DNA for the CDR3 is TGTGCCGGCAGTGAATACAGCGGCCCCGGTCAGCCCCAGCATTTT. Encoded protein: CAGSEYSGPGQPQHF.

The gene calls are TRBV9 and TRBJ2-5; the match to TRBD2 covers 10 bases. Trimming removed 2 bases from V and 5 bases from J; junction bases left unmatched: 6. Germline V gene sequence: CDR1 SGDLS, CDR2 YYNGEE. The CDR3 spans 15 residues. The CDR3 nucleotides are TGTGCCAGCAGCGTGGAAGCGGGGGGGAGGGAGACCCAGTACTTC. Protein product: CASSVEAGGRETQYF.

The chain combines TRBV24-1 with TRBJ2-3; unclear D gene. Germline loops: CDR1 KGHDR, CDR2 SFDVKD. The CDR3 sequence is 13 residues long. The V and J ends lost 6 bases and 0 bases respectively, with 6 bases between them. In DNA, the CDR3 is TGTGCCACCAGTCTGGACAGCACAGATACGCAGTATTTT. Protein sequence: CATSLDSTDTQYF.

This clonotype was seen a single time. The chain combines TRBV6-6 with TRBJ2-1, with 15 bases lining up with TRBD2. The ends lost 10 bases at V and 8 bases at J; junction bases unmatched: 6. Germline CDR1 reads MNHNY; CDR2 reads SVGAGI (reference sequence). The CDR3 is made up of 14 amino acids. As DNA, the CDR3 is TGTGCCATCGCTGGACTAGCGGGGGGGCATGAGCAGTTCTTC. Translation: CAIAGLAGGHEQFF.

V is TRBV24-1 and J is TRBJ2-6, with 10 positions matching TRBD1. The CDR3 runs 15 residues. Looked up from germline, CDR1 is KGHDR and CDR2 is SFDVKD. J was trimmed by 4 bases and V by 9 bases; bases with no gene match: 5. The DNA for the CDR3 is TGTGCCACCGGGACAGGGGCTGGAGGGGCCAACGTCCTGACTTTC. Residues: CATGTGAGGANVLTF.

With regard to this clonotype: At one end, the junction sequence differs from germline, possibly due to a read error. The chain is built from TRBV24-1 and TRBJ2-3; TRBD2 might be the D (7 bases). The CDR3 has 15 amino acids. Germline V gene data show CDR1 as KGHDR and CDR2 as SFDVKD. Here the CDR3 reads CATSDFGGGTDTQYF. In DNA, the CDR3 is TGTGCCACCAGTGATTTTGGGGGGGGCACTGATACGCAGTATTTT.

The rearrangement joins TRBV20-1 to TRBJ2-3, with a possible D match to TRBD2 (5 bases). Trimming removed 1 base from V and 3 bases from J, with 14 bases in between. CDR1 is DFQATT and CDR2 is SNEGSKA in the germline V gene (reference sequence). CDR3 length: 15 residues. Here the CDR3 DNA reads TGCAGTGCTAGAGTACCGAGCGGAAAGACAGATACGCAGTATTTT. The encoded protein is CSARVPSGKTDTQYF.

DNA for the CDR3: TGTGCCAGCACCTCCGGAATCTCCTACGAGCAGTACTTC. This codes for CASTSGISYEQYF. The chain couples TRBV2 to TRBJ2-7, with unresolved D. Trimming cost V 7 bases and J 0 bases, with 10 bases left between them. Germline CDR1 and CDR2: SNHLY and FYNNEI. The CDR3 spans 13 residues.

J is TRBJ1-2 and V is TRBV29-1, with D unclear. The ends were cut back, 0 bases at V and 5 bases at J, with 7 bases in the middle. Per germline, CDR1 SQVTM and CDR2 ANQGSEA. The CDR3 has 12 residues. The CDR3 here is CSVEEGRYGYTF. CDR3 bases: TGCAGCGTTGAAGAGGGGAGGTATGGCTACACCTTC.

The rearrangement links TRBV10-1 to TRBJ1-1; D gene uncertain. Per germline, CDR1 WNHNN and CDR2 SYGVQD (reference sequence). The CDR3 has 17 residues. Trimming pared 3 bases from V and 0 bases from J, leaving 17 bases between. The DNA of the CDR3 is TGCGCCAGCAGTGACAACAGAGCCTCCTACATGAACACTGAAGCTTTCTTT. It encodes CASSDNRASYMNTEAFF.

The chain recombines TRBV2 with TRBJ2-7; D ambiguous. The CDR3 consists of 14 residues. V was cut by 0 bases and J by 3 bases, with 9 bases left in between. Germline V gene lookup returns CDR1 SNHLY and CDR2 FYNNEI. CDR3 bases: TGTGCCAGCAGTGAAGCGCTTATCCACTACGAGCAGTACTTC. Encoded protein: CASSEALIHYEQYF. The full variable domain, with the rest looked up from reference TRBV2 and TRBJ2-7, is EPEVTQTPSHQVTQMGQEVILRCVPISNHLYFYWYRQILGQKVEFLVSFYNNEISEKSEIFDDQFSVERPDGSNFTLKIRSTKLEDSAMYFCASSEALIHYEQYFGPGTRLTVT.

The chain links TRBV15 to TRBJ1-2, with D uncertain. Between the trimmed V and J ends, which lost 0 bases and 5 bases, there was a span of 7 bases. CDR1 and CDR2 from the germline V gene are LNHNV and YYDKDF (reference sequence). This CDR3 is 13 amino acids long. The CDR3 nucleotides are TGTGCCACCAGCAGAGATCCCGATTATGGCTACACCTTC. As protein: CATSRDPDYGYTF.

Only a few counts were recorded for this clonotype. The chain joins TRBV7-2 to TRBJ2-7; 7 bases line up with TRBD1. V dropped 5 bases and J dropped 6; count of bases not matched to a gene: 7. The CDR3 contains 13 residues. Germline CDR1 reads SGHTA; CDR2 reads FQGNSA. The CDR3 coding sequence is TGTGCCAGCAGCCCCCGGACAGGATTCGAGCAGTACTTC. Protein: CASSPRTGFEQYF.

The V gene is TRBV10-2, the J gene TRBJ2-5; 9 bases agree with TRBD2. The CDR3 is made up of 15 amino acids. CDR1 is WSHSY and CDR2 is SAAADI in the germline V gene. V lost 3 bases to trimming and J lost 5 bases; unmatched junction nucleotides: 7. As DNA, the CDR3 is TGCGCCAGCAGTGACGGCCCAGCGGGAGGTGAGACCCAGTACTTC. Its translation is CASSDGPAGGETQYF.

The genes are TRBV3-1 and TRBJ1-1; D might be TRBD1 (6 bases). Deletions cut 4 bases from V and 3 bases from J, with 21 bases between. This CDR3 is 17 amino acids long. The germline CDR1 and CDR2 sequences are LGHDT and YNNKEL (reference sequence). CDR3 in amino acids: CASSPLTDSLEDTEAFF. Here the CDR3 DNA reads TGTGCCAGCAGCCCCCTAACGGACAGTCTGGAGGACACTGAAGCTTTCTTT.

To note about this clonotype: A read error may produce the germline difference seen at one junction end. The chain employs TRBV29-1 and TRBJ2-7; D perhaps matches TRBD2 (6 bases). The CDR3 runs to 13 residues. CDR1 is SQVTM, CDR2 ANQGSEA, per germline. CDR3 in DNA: TGCAGCTTCCGTAGGGCGGGAACCTACGAGCAGTATTTC. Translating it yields CSFRRAGTYEQYF.

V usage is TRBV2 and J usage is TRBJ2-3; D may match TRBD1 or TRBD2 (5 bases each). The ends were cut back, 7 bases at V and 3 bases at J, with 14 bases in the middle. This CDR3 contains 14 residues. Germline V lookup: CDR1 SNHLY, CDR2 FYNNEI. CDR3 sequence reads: CASKGTAQTDTQYF. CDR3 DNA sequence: TGTGCCAGCAAAGGGACGGCCCAGACAGATACGCAGTATTTT.

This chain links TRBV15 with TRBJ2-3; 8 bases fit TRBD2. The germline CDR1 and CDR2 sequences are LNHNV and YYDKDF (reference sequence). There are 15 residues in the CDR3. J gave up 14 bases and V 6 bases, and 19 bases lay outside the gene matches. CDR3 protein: CATSPTRIAGPEGYF. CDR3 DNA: TGTGCCACCAGTCCTACACGAATAGCGGGACCCGAAGGGTATTTT. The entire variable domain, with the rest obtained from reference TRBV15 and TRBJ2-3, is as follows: DAMVIQNPRYQVTQFGKPVTLSCSQTLNHNVMYWYQQKSSQAPKLLFHYYDKDFNNEADTPDNFQSRRPNTSFCFLDIRSPGLGDTAMYLCATSPTRIAGPEGYFGPGTRLTVL.

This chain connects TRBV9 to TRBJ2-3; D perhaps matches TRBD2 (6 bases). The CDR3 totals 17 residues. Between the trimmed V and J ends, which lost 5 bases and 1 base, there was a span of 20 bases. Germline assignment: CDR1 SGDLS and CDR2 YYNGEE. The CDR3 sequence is CASSARGAGRGTDTQYF. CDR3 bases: TGTGCCAGCAGTGCCAGAGGGGCGGGGCGGGGCACAGATACGCAGTATTTT.

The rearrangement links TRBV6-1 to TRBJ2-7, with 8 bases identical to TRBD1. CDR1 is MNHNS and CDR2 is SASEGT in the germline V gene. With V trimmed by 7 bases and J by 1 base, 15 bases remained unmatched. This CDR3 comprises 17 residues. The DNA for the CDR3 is TGTGCCAGCAACCCGAGGCAGGGGGCCACGTTTTCCTACGAGCAGTACTTC. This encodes CASNPRQGATFSYEQYF.

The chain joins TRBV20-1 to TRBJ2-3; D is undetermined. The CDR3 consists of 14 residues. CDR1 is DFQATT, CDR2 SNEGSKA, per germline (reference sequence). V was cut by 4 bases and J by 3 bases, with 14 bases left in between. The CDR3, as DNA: TGCAGTGCTACCCGGACCTTCCGGACAGATACGCAGTATTTT. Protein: CSATRTFRTDTQYF.

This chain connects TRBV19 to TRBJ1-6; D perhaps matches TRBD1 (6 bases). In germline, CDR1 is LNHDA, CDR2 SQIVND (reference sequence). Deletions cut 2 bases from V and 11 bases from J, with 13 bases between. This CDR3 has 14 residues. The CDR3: CASSISRGDPPLHF. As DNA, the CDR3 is TGTGCCAGTAGTATAAGTAGGGGGGATCCACCCCTCCACTTT.

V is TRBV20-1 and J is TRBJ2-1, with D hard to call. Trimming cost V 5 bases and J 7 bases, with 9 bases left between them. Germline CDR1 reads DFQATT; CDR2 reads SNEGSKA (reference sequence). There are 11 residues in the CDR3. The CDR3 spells CSAPSMNEQFF. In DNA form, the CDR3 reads TGCAGTGCTCCATCCATGAATGAGCAGTTCTTC.

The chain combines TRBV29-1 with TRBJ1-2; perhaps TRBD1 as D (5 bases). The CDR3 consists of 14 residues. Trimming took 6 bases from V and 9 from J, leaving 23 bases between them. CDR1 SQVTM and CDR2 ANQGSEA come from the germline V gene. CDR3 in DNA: TGCAGCGTCTTCCTAGGGGACTCAACTATTCGCTACACCTTC. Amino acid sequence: CSVFLGDSTIRYTF.

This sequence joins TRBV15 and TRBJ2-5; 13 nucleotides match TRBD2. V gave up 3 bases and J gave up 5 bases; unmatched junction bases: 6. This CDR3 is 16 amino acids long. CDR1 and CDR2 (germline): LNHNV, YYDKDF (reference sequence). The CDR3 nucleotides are TGTGCCACCAGCAGGGGGGGGACTAGCGGGATGGAGACCCAGTACTTC. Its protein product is CATSRGGTSGMETQYF.